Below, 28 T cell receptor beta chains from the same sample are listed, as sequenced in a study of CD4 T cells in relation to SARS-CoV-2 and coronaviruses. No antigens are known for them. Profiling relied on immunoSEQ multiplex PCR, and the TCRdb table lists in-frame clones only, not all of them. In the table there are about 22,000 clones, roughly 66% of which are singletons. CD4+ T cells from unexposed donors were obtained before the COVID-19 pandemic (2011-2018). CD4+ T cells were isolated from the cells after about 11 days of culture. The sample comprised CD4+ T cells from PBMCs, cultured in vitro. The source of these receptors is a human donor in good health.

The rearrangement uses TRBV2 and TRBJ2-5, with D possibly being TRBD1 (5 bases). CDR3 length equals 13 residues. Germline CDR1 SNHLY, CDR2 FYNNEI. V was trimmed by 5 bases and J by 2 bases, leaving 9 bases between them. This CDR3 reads CASSRGQQETQYF. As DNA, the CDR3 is TGTGCCAGCAGTCGAGGACAACAAGAGACCCAGTACTTC.

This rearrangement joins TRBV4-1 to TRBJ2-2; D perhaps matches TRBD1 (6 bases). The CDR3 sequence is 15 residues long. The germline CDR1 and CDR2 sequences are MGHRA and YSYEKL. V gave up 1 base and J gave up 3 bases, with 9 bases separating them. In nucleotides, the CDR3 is TGCGCCAGCAGCCAAGGGACAGTTTACACCGGGGAGCTGTTTTTT. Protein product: CASSQGTVYTGELFF.

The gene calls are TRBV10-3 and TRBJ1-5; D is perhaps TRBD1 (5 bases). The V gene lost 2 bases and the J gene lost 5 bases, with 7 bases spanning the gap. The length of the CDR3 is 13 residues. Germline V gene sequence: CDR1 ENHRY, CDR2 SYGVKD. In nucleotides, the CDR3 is TGTGCCATCAGTGAGCAGACAGATCAGCCCCAGCATTTT. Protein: CAISEQTDQPQHF.

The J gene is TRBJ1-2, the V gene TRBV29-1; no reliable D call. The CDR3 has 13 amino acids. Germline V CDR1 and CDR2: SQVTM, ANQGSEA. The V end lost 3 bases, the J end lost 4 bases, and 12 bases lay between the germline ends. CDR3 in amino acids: CSVDRSSSYGYTF. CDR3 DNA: TGCAGCGTTGATCGGTCCTCTTCCTATGGCTACACCTTC.

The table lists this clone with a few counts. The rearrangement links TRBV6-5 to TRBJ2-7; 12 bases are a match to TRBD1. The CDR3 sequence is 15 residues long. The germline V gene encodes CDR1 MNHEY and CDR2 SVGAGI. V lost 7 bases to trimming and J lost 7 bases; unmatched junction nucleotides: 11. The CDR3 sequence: CASTVVGQGASEQYF. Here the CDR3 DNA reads TGTGCCAGCACCGTCGTGGGACAGGGGGCGAGTGAGCAGTACTTC.

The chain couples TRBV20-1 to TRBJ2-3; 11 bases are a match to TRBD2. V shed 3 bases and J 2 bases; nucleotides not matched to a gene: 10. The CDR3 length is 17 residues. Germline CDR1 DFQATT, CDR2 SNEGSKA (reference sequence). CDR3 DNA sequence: TGCAGTGCTAGTCTTATAGCGGGGGGGGCCATCACAGATACGCAGTATTTT. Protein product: CSASLIAGGAITDTQYF.

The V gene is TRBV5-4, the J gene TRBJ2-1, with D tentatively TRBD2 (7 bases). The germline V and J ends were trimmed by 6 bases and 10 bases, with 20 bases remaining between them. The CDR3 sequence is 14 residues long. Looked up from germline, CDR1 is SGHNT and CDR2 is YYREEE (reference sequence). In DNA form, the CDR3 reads TGTGCCAGCATCCGCGCGGGGGCGGGTAGGGAGCAGTTCTTC. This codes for CASIRAGAGREQFF.

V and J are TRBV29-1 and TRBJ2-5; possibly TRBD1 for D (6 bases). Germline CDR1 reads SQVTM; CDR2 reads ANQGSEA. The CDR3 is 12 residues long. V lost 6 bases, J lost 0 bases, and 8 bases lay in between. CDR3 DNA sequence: TGCAGCGTCGGACAGAACCAAGAGACCCAGTACTTC. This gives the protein CSVGQNQETQYF.

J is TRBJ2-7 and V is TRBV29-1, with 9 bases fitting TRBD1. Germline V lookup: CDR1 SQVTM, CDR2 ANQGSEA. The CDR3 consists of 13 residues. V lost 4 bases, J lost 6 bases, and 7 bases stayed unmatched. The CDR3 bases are TGCAGCGTTGGAGGGACAGGGTTAATCGAGCAGTACTTC. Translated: CSVGGTGLIEQYF.

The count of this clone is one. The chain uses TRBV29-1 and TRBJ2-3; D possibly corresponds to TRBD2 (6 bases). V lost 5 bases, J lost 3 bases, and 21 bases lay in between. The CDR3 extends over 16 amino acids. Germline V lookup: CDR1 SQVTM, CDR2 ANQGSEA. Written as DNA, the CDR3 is TGCAGCGTTACGACTCCCGGGAGCTCCATAACAGATACGCAGTATTTT. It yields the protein CSVTTPGSSITDTQYF.

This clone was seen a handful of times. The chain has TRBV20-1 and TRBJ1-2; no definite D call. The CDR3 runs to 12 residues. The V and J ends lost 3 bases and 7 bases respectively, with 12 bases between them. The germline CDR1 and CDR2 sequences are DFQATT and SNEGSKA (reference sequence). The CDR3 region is CSASGRLGGYTF. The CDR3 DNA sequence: TGCAGTGCTAGTGGGAGGCTGGGTGGCTACACCTTC.

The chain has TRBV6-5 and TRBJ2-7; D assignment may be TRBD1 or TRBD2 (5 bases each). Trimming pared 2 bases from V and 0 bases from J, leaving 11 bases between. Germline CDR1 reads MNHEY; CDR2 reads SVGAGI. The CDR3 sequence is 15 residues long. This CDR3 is CASSYTGRASYEQYF. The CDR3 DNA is TGTGCCAGCAGTTACACGGGACGGGCCTCCTACGAGCAGTACTTC.

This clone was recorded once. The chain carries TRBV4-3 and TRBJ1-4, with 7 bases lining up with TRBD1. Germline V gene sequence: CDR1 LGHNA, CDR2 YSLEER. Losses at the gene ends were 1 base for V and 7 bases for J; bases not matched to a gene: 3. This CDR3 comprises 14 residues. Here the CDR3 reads CASSQVRGGEKLFF. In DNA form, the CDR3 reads TGCGCCAGCAGCCAAGTCAGGGGGGGTGAAAAACTGTTTTTT.

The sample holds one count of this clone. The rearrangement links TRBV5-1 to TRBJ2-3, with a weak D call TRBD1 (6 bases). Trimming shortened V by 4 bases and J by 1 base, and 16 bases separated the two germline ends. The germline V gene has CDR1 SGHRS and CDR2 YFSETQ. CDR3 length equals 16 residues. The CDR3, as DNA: TGCGCCAGCAGCACCACACAGGGATTCGGCACAGATACGCAGTATTTT. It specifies CASSTTQGFGTDTQYF.

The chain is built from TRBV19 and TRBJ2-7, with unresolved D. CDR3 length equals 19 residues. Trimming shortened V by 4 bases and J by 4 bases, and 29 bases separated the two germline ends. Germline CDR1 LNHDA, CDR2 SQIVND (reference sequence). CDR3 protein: CASSKSPPDPALDTYEQYF. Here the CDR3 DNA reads TGTGCCAGTAGTAAGTCCCCTCCTGACCCTGCCCTTGATACTTACGAGCAGTACTTC.

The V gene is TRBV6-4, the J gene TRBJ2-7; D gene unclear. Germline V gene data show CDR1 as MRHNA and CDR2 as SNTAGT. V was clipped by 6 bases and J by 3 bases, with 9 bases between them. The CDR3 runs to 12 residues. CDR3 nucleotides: TGTGCCAGCAGGAACTCTTACTACGAGCAGTACTTC. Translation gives CASRNSYYEQYF.

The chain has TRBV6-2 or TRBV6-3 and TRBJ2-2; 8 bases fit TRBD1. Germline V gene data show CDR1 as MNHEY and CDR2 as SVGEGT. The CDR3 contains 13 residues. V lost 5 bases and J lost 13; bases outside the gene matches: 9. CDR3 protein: CASSPYRGTGLFF. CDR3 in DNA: TGTGCCAGCAGTCCGTACAGGGGGACAGGGCTGTTTTTT.

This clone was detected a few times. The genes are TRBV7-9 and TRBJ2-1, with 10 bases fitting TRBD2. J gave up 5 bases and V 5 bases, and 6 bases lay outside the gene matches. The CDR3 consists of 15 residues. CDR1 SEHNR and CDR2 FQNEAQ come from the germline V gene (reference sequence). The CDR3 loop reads CASSLSSGRNNEQFF. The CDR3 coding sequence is TGTGCCAGCAGCCTTTCTAGCGGGAGAAACAATGAGCAGTTCTTC.

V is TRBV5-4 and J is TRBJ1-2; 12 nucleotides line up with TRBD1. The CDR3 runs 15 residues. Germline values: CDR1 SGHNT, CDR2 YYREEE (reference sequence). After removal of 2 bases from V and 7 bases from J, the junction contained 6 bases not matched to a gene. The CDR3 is CASSFSGTGGFGYTF. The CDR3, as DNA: TGTGCCAGCAGCTTTTCTGGGACAGGGGGCTTTGGCTACACCTTC. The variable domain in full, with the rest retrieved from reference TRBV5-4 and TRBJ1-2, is ETGVTQSPTHLIKTRGQQVTLRCSSQSGHNTVSWYQQALGQGPQFIFQYYREEENGRGNFPPRFSGLQFPNYSSELNVNALELDDSALYLCASSFSGTGGFGYTFGSGTRLTVV.

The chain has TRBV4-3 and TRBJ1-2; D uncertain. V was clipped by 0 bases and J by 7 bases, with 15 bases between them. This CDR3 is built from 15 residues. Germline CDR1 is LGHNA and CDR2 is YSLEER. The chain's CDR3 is CASSQEGTGGLGYTF. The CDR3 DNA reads TGCGCCAGCAGCCAAGAGGGAACGGGAGGGCTTGGCTACACCTTC.

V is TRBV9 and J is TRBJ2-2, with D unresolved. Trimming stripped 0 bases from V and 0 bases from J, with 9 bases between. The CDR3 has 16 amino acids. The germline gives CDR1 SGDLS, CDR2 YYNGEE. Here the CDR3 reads CASSVDIGANTGELFF. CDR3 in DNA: TGTGCCAGCAGCGTAGATATAGGAGCGAACACCGGGGAGCTGTTTTTT.

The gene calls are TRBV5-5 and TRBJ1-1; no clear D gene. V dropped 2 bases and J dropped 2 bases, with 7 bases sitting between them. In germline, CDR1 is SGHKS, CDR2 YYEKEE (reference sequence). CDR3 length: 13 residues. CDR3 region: CASSFEGNTEAFF. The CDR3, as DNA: TGTGCCAGCAGCTTCGAAGGTAACACTGAAGCTTTCTTT.

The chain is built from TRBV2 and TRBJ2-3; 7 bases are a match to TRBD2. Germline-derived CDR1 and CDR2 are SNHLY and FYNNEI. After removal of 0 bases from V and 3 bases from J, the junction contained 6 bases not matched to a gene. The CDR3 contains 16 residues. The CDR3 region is CASSEALQGGTDTQYF. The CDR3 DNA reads TGTGCCAGCAGTGAAGCGCTTCAGGGAGGGACAGATACGCAGTATTTT.

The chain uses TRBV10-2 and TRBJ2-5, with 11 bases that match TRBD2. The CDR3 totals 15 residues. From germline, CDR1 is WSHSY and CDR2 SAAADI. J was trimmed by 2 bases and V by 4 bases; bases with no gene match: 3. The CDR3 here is CASSAVAGGQETQYF. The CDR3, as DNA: TGCGCCAGCAGTGCGGTAGCGGGGGGGCAAGAGACCCAGTACTTC.

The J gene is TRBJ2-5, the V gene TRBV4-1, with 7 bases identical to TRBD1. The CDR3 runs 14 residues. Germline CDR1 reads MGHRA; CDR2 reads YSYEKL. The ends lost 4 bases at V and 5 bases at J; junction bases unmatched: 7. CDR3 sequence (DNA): TGCGCCAGCAGCCTAACAGGGGACCGGGAGACCCAGTACTTC. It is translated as CASSLTGDRETQYF.

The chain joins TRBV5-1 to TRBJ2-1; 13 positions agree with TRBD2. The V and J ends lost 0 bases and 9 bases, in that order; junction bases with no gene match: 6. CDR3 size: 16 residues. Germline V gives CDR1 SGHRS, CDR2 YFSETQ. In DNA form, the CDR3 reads TGCGCCAGCAGCTTGGATACTAGCGGGGGGGCTGCTGAGCAGTTCTTC. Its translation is CASSLDTSGGAAEQFF.

The CDR3 spells CASGYDENRKYF. Written as DNA, the CDR3 is TGTGCTAGTGGTTACGATGAAAATCGAAAGTACTTC. This chain links TRBV12-5 with TRBJ2-7; unclear D gene. V lost 4 bases, J lost 11 bases, and 15 bases lay in between. The V gene's germline CDR1 is LGHNT and CDR2 FRNRAP. This CDR3 spans 12 amino acids.

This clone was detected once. CDR3 nucleotides: TGTGCCAGCAGCCTACAGGTCGGCACTGAAGCTTTCTTT. Translating it yields CASSLQVGTEAFF. The chain has TRBV3-1 (or the pseudogene TRBV3-2) and TRBJ1-1, with a possible D match to TRBD1 (5 bases). Trimming removed 4 bases from V and 4 bases from J, with 10 bases in between. The CDR3 covers 13 residues. CDR1 is LGHDT, CDR2 YNNKEL, per germline (reference sequence).